This T cell receptor (beta chain) was found in a study of graft-versus-host responses after intestinal transplantation. Regarding the study as a whole: Present in recipient marrow, GvH clones included some that appeared first in ileum or blood.

Sequencing used immunoSEQ multiplex PCR; TCRdb keeps in-frame clones, though not all of them. The repertoire has approximately 130,000 clones, around nine tenths of them found once; the top ten carry approximately 0.17%. V shed 2 bases and J shed 1 base, with 12 bases lying between them. Germline V CDR1 and CDR2: SGHDT, YYEEEE. CDR3 length: 16 amino acids. As regards this clone: Its antigen is currently unknown.

This clonotype originated in a human donor who received an intestinal transplant. This sequence joins TRBV5-6 and TRBJ2-2, with D uncertain. The source was unstimulated CD4+ T cells sorted from spleen or lymph node cells, collected before intestinal transplant. The CDR3 is CASSFGLQMNTGELFF. For the CDR3, the DNA is TGTGCCAGCAGCTTCGGTCTGCAGATGAACACCGGGGAGCTGTTTTTT. The full variable domain, with the rest looked up from reference TRBV5-6 and TRBJ2-2, is DAGVTQSPTHLIKTRGQQVTLRCSPKSGHDTVSWYQQALGQGPQFIFQYYEEEERQRGNFPDRFSGHQFPNYSSELNVNALLLGDSALYLCASSFGLQMNTGELFFGEGSRLTVL.